The next 26 T cell receptor beta chains were all read from a single sample in a study of shared clonotypes between healthy human individuals. Sequencing used immunoSEQ multiplex PCR; TCRdb keeps in-frame clones, though not all of them. Here the sample spans hundreds of thousands of clones, about 90% being singletons. Naive CD8 cells comprised CD45RO-negative, CCR7-positively selected cells, excluding terminally differentiated effector memory CD45RA+ cells. Sequencing input: naive CD8+ T cells sorted from blood. The receptor set was obtained from a man aged 25-45 years in good health.

This chain links TRBV7-9 with TRBJ1-1; 7 nucleotides align to TRBD1. The germline V gene has CDR1 SEHNR and CDR2 FQNEAQ (reference sequence). This CDR3 comprises 17 residues. Trimming cost V 1 base and J 3 bases; bases outside gene matches: 11. DNA of the CDR3: TGTGCCAGCAGCTTAGGGGGATTAGACAGGGCGTACACTGAAGCTTTCTTT. This gives the protein CASSLGGLDRAYTEAFF.

V usage is TRBV4-1 and J usage is TRBJ2-1; the D gene is possibly TRBD1 (5 bases). V gave up 6 bases and J gave up 9 bases, with 21 bases separating them. This CDR3 has 15 residues. Germline CDR1 is MGHRA and CDR2 is YSYEKL. The CDR3 DNA is TGCGCCAGCAGAGGGGAAAGGGGTGTGGTGGGTGAGCAGTTCTTC. It yields the protein CASRGERGVVGEQFF.

J is TRBJ1-1 and V is TRBV5-4; tentatively, D is TRBD1 (5 bases). CDR3 size: 14 residues. V lost 0 bases and J lost 7, with 13 bases in between. In germline, CDR1 is SGHNT, CDR2 YYREEE (reference sequence). Here the CDR3 reads CASSLGRWGNEAFF. CDR3 DNA sequence: TGTGCCAGCAGCTTGGGAAGGTGGGGGAATGAAGCTTTCTTT.

This chain connects TRBV6-1 to TRBJ2-7, with TRBD1 matching over 7 bases. The CDR3 totals 19 residues. Germline V gene sequence: CDR1 MNHNS, CDR2 SASEGT. V lost 0 bases to trimming and J lost 4 bases; unmatched junction nucleotides: 18. The CDR3 reads CASSEAAHMVIDRDYEQYF. The CDR3 bases are TGTGCCAGCAGTGAAGCGGCCCACATGGTGATTGACAGGGATTACGAGCAGTACTTC.

The chain uses TRBV28 and TRBJ2-7; D not certain. CDR3 size: 12 residues. Deletions cut 6 bases from V and 5 bases from J, with 11 bases between. Germline V gene sequence: CDR1 MDHEN, CDR2 SYDVKM. CDR3 loop: CASSPYTNEQYF. CDR3 coding DNA: TGTGCCAGCAGCCCATACACCAACGAGCAGTACTTC.

The rearrangement joins TRBV7-9 to TRBJ2-2, with 10 bases identical to TRBD1. Germline loops: CDR1 SEHNR, CDR2 FQNEAQ (reference sequence). The length of the CDR3 is 15 residues. Trimming cost V 5 bases and J 7 bases; bases outside gene matches: 7. The CDR3 sequence: CASSATGGAVGELFF. CDR3 in DNA: TGTGCCAGCAGCGCGACAGGGGGCGCCGTCGGGGAGCTGTTTTTT. Complete variable domain (other parts from reference TRBV7-9 and TRBJ2-2): DTGVSQNPRHKITKRGQNVTFRCDPISEHNRLYWYRQTLGQGPEFLTYFQNEAQLEKSRLLSDRFSAERPKGSFSTLEIQRTEQGDSAMYLCASSATGGAVGELFFGEGSRLTVL.

In nucleotides, the CDR3 is TGCGCCAGCAGCTTGTGGGGGGCGAGCGACGAGCAGTACTTC. It specifies CASSLWGASDEQYF. The chain carries TRBV5-1 and TRBJ2-7, with D tentatively TRBD1 or TRBD2 (6 bases each). The CDR3 length is 14 residues. Between the trimmed V and J ends, which lost 1 base and 5 bases, there was a span of 13 bases. CDR1 is SGHRS and CDR2 is YFSETQ in the germline V gene.

Note on this clone: This specimen includes other DNA sequences encoding the same CDR3. The J gene is TRBJ2-7, the V gene TRBV29-1, with 14 nucleotides matching TRBD2. Germline V gene sequence: CDR1 SQVTM, CDR2 ANQGSEA. The CDR3 runs 12 residues. J lost 6 bases, V lost 7 bases, and 2 bases had no gene match. CDR3 DNA sequence: TGCAGCGCCGGGACTAGCGGGAGCGAGCAGTACTTC. Protein product: CSAGTSGSEQYF.

Details on this clone: The junction and the germline gene differ at one end; a read error may be behind it. The chain combines TRBV5-4 with TRBJ1-1, with D uncertain. CDR3 length equals 13 residues. From germline, CDR1 is SGHNT and CDR2 YYREEE (reference sequence). CDR3 bases: TGTGCCAGCAGTTTGGTGGGCCCCACTGAAGCTTTCTTT. Its translation is CASSLVGPTEAFF. The variable domain in full, completed from reference TRBV5-4 and TRBJ1-1, reads ETGVTQSPTHLIKTRGQQVTLRCSSQSGHNTVSWYQQALGQGPQFIFQYYREEENGRGNFPPRFSGLQFPNYSSELNVNALELDDSALYLCASSLVGPTEAFFGQGTRLTVV.

This sequence joins TRBV23-1 and TRBJ2-7, with 7 bases fitting TRBD1. TRBV23-1 is designated an ORF whose function remains uncertain. Unmatched junction bases numbered 3, after V lost 4 bases and J lost 0 bases. The CDR3 extends over 14 amino acids. The CDR3 nucleotides are TGCGCCAGCAGTCCGCACAGGGGCTCCTACGAGCAGTACTTC. Translating gives CASSPHRGSYEQYF.

This chain connects TRBV19 to TRBJ2-7; D may be TRBD1 (5 bases). Germline-derived CDR1 and CDR2 are LNHDA and SQIVND (reference sequence). V shed 3 bases and J shed 5 bases, with 11 bases lying between them. This CDR3 comprises 13 residues. For the CDR3, the DNA is TGTGCCAGTAGTATCGAGGACAACGACGAGCAGTACTTC. It specifies CASSIEDNDEQYF.

The chain joins TRBV27 to TRBJ2-2; possible D gene TRBD2, 5 bases. V was pared by 3 bases and J by 5 bases, with 13 bases between. The CDR3 length is 15 residues. The germline gives CDR1 MNHEY, CDR2 SMNVEV (reference sequence). The CDR3 region has the DNA TGTGCCAGCAGTTTTATCGGGATGGGGACCGGGGAGCTGTTTTTT. As protein: CASSFIGMGTGELFF.

V and J are TRBV5-8 and TRBJ1-2; D is uncertain. The ends were cut back, 4 bases at V and 1 base at J, with 20 bases in the middle. The CDR3 length is 17 residues. Per germline, CDR1 SGHTS and CDR2 YDEGEE. As DNA, the CDR3 is TGTGCCAGCAGCGAGACGGGCCTTGCGGGATTTAACTATGGCTACACCTTC. Protein: CASSETGLAGFNYGYTF.

CDR3 sequence (DNA): TGTGCCAGCAGGAAAGGGGCAGGGCACAATCAGCCCCAGCATTTT. Protein sequence: CASRKGAGHNQPQHF. The rearrangement joins TRBV6-9 to TRBJ1-5; D perhaps matches TRBD1 (5 bases). Germline CDR1 reads MNHGY; CDR2 reads SVAAGI. V shed 6 bases and J shed 3 bases, with 15 bases lying between them. The CDR3 sequence is 15 residues long.

The J gene is TRBJ2-7, the V gene TRBV13, with 9 nucleotides matching TRBD1. The J segment lost 3 bases and the V segment lost 3 bases, leaving 6 bases of the junction unmatched. This CDR3 contains 15 residues. The germline CDR1 and CDR2 sequences are PRHDT and FYEKMQ (reference sequence). The CDR3 region has the DNA TGTGCCAGCAGCTTGTATGGACAGGGGAGCTACGAGCAGTACTTC. Translated, it gives CASSLYGQGSYEQYF.

This chain uses TRBV27 with TRBJ2-3; 10 positions match TRBD1. CDR1 is MNHEY and CDR2 is SMNVEV in the germline V gene (reference sequence). This CDR3 spans 17 amino acids. V trimming: 2 bases; J trimming: 4 bases; junction bases outside the gene matches: 9. The CDR3 loop is CASSLLTGTGVPDTQYF. The CDR3 coding sequence is TGTGCCAGCAGTTTACTTACCGGGACAGGGGTCCCAGATACGCAGTATTTT.

This chain links TRBV6-5 with TRBJ2-1; no firm D call. The germline V and J ends were trimmed by 8 bases and 2 bases, with 13 bases remaining between them. Germline loops: CDR1 MNHEY, CDR2 SVGAGI. This CDR3 spans 14 amino acids. The CDR3 DNA follows: TGTGCCAGCGGAAATGGGCAGGCCTACAATGAGCAGTTCTTC. It translates to CASGNGQAYNEQFF.

The chain has TRBV7-2 and TRBJ2-7, with 13 nucleotides matching TRBD2. CDR1 is SGHTA, CDR2 FQGNSA, per germline. With V trimmed by 5 bases and J by 4 bases, 11 bases remained unmatched. The CDR3 sequence is 17 residues long. CDR3 in DNA: TGTGCCAGCAGCCGGCGACTAGCGGGAGGTGATGGGTACGAGCAGTACTTC. Translating gives CASSRRLAGGDGYEQYF.

The chain uses TRBV11-2 and TRBJ2-3, with 9 bases lining up with TRBD1. The V gene's germline CDR1 is SGHAT and CDR2 FQNNGV. This CDR3 is 15 amino acids long. V gave up 5 bases and J gave up 1 base; unmatched junction bases: 4. The CDR3 DNA reads as TGTGCCAGCAGCCCACACAGGGGGCGCACAGATACGCAGTATTTT. Translating it yields CASSPHRGRTDTQYF.

The chain recombines TRBV28 with TRBJ2-7; D might be TRBD2 (5 bases). The CDR3 sequence is 14 residues long. The germline V gene has CDR1 MDHEN and CDR2 SYDVKM. Trimming took off 5 bases at V and 0 bases at J, with 11 bases between the two ends. The CDR3 loop reads CASSRGSNSYEQYF. The CDR3 bases are TGTGCCAGCAGTCGAGGGTCAAACTCCTACGAGCAGTACTTC.

The chain carries TRBV10-3 and TRBJ2-7; D not resolved. Germline CDR1 and CDR2: ENHRY and SYGVKD. The CDR3 extends over 11 amino acids. V lost 6 bases to trimming and J lost 6 bases, with 9 bases between them. Here the CDR3 reads CAIRGSVEQYF. In DNA form, the CDR3 reads TGTGCCATCAGGGGTAGTGTCGAGCAGTACTTC.

The chain combines TRBV7-2 with TRBJ2-3; D ambiguous. The CDR3 consists of 16 residues. Trimming pared 3 bases from V and 2 bases from J, leaving 15 bases between. Germline CDR1 reads SGHTA; CDR2 reads FQGNSA. CDR3 in amino acids: CASSFPAVDNTDTQYF. The CDR3 DNA sequence: TGTGCCAGCAGCTTTCCCGCGGTAGATAACACAGATACGCAGTATTTT.

The chain recombines TRBV28 with TRBJ2-5, with 8 positions matching TRBD2. Trimming removed 8 bases from V and 5 bases from J; junction bases left unmatched: 22. The CDR3 is 18 amino acids. CDR1 and CDR2 from the germline V gene are MDHEN and SYDVKM. CDR3 in amino acids: CASGGWTSRRDWEETQYF. The CDR3 DNA follows: TGTGCCAGCGGGGGTTGGACTAGCAGAAGGGATTGGGAGGAGACCCAGTACTTC.

As to this clone: Possible read error: a much larger clone is one base away. Other DNA sequences in this specimen translate into the identical CDR3. This chain connects TRBV9 to TRBJ2-2; no reliable D call. The CDR3 has 12 amino acids. V lost 3 bases, J lost 3 bases, and 3 bases lay in between. Per germline, CDR1 SGDLS and CDR2 YYNGEE. CDR3 DNA sequence: TGTGCCAGCAGCGCGGACACCGGGGAGCTGTTTTTT. Encoded protein: CASSADTGELFF.

J is TRBJ1-1 and V is TRBV27; D remains ambiguous. In germline, CDR1 is MNHEY, CDR2 SMNVEV (reference sequence). CDR3 length equals 11 residues. Trimming removed 6 bases at V and 10 bases at J, with 12 bases between. The DNA of the CDR3 is TGTGCCAGCAGACACGGTTTGGTAGCTTTCTTT. Encoded protein: CASRHGLVAFF.

The chain couples TRBV19 to TRBJ2-5; 7 nucleotides align to TRBD2. The CDR3 totals 18 residues. The junction had 22 bases not matched to a gene; V was cut back by 7 bases and J by 5 bases. Germline V gives CDR1 LNHDA, CDR2 SQIVND (reference sequence). The CDR3 is CASTPSPSGTVGRETQYF. The CDR3 DNA follows: TGTGCCAGTACCCCGTCCCCCAGCGGGACGGTTGGTCGGGAGACCCAGTACTTC.